A selection of T cell receptor beta chains follows, all from one sample in a study of blood T cell repertoires in COVID-19. Sequenced by immunoSEQ multiplex PCR; TCRdb stores in-frame clones only, minus some. The sample comprises under 200,000 clones, around nine tenths of which are singletons, and around 0.53% rests with the top ten. Sequencing input: peripheral blood. The receptors were sampled from a man aged 50-60 years with acute or convalescent COVID-19. CDR3s include the opening cysteine and the closing phenylalanine or tryptophan. D genes are given only for firm matches.

V gene,D gene,J gene,CDR3 protein
TRBV7-9,-,TRBJ1-2,CASSSGTTGLF
TRBV7-2,-,TRBJ2-1,CASSLVIASGEQFF
TRBV27,-,TRBJ2-1,CASSLMRNNEQFF
TRBV6-4,TRBD1,TRBJ1-1,CASGDSNRGTEAFF
TRBV28,-,TRBJ1-1,CASSLDSEAFF
TRBV10-3,-,TRBJ2-1,CAISELRGQREQFF
TRBV19,TRBD2,TRBJ2-3,CASSSTSGAFTSTDTQYF
TRBV4-3,TRBD2,TRBJ2-1,CASSQALASGGYNEQFF
TRBV6-2/TRBV6-3,TRBD2,TRBJ2-3,CASSFRPGLAGEGTDTQYF
TRBV19,-,TRBJ2-5,CASSTPRQEVGETQYF
TRBV6-5,TRBD1,TRBJ2-3,CASILWRQGEDTQYF
TRBV4-1,TRBD1,TRBJ2-1,CASSQQSDRVDEQFF
TRBV29-1,-,TRBJ1-2,CSVEDYRGQGSGYTF
TRBV27,-,TRBJ1-1,CASSFKGGTEAFF